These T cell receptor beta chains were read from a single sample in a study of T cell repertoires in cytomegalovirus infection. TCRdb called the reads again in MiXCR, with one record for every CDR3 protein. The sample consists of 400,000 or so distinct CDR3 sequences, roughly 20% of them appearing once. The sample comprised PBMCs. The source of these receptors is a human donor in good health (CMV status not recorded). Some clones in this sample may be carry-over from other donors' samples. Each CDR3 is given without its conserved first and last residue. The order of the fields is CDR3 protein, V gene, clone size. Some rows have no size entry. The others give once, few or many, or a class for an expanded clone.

CDR3: AIKPSGRADEQF
V: TRBV10-3
size: .

CDR3: ASGLVGGVEQF
V: TRBV12-5
size: .

CDR3: ASLGGYNEQF
V: TRBV12-3/TRBV12-4
size: few

CDR3: ASSSRPGLAGGPSHEQY
V: TRBV7-9
size: few

CDR3: ASSLAPVAPETQY
V: TRBV7-6
size: few

CDR3: AISVSRTNEKLF
V: TRBV10-3
size: many

CDR3: ATSRDRDSNQPQH
V: TRBV15
size: .

CDR3: ASRASGEDTQY
V: TRBV6-2/TRBV6-3
size: many

CDR3: ASSLATVGDTQY
V: TRBV2
size: few

CDR3: ASRRARGTNQPQH
V: TRBV6-1
size: .

CDR3: ASSQEGRGDTQY
V: TRBV4-3
size: .

CDR3: ASSYSTGGLPSYEQY
V: TRBV6-6
size: .

CDR3: ASSYSETETVQETQY
V: TRBV6-2/TRBV6-3
size: .

CDR3: ASISSGGNTEAF
V: TRBV6-1
size: many

CDR3: ASSKRSVEAF
V: TRBV2
size: few

CDR3: ASRGTTSGANVLT
V: TRBV19
size: .

CDR3: ASSTGTGLEKLF
V: TRBV7-2
size: many

CDR3: SAGVYKSYNEQF
V: TRBV20-1
size: few